This T cell receptor (beta chain) comes out of a study of CD8 T cells in Susac syndrome. CDR1 and CDR2 from the germline V gene are DFQATT and SNEGSKA (reference sequence). CDR3 length equals 14 residues. The trim removed 2 bases at V and 2 bases at J, leaving 4 bases unmatched. Reverse transcription of 0.5 to 1 ug RNA was performed with random hexamers. Amplification of TCR beta CDR3 by immunoSEQ multiplex PCR spanned 54 Vbeta and 13 Jbeta. TCRdb called the immunoSEQ multiplex PCR reads again in MiXCR, with one record for every CDR3 protein. The sample records about 160,000 distinct CDR3 sequences, around 93% being singletons.

The TCR comes from a human donor in good health. The rearrangement joins TRBV20-1 to TRBJ2-5; 8 nucleotides agree with TRBD2. Material for sequencing was CD4+ T cells from PBMCs. Here the CDR3 DNA reads TGCAGTGCTAGATCCGGACTAGCACAAGAGACCCAGTACTTC. Amino acids: CSARSGLAQETQYF.